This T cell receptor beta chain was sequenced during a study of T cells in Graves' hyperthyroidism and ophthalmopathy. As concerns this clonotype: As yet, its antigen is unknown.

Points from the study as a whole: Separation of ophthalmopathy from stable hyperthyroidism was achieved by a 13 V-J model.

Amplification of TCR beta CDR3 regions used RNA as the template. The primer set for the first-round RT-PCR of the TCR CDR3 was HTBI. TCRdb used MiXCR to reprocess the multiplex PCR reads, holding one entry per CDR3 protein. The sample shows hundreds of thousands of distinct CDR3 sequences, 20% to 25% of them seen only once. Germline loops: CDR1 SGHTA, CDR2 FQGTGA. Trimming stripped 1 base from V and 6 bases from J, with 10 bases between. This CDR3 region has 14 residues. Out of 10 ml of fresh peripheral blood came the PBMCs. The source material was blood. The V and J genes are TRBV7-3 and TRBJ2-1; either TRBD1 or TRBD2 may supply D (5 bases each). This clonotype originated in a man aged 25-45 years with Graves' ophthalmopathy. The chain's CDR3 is CASSLNGGRNEQFF. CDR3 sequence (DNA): TGTGCCAGCAGCTTAAATGGGGGTCGCAATGAGCAGTTCTTC. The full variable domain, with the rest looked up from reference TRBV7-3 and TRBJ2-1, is GAGVSQTPSNKVTEKGKYVELRCDPISGHTALYWYRQSLGQGPEFLIYFQGTGAADDSGLPNDRFFAVRPEGSVSTLKIQRTERGDSAVYLCASSLNGGRNEQFFGPGTRLTVL.